This T cell receptor (beta chain) was documented in a study of OX40 agonist ivuxolimab in advanced cancers. As for the study more broadly: The costimulatory receptor OX40 (CD134) was targeted by ivuxolimab, a fully human IgG2 agonistic monoclonal antibody. Intravenous ivuxolimab was administered to patients every 2 weeks at six dose levels: 0.01, 0.1, 0.3, 1.5, 3 and 10 mg/kg. Of the approximately 54 dose-escalation patients, hepatocellular carcinoma was present in about 20, melanoma in roughly 15, renal cell carcinoma in 9 and head and neck cancer in 9. In the dose-escalation cohort, around four fifths of patients were male, and the mean age was approximately 60 years, with a range of about 23 to 85. Patients were allowed to have had prior anti-PD-1, anti-PD-L1 or anti-CTLA-4 therapy, and more than 30% of the dose-escalation patients had previously received checkpoint inhibitors. Partial responses occurred in three dose-escalation patients, of whom one had hepatocellular carcinoma and two had cutaneous melanoma. The purpose of peripheral TCRbeta sequencing was to test whether ivuxolimab changed TCR sequence diversity and led to clonal T-cell expansion. The monotherapy dose-escalation portion (N ≈ 50 patients) of the phase I ivuxolimab trial is reported in the paper.

Patients with a history of autoimmune disease or receiving systemic immunosuppression were excluded from the trial. Peripheral blood for TCR sequencing was collected from all dose cohorts at baseline, on cycle 4 day 1, and on cycle 7 day 1. Samples came from an open-label, multicenter, first-in-human phase I dose-escalation trial of ivuxolimab. Adults with locally advanced or metastatic melanoma, renal cell, hepatocellular, or head and neck squamous cell carcinoma were enrolled in the trial. Before TCR sequencing, CD4+ and CD8+ T cells were separately sorted from peripheral blood. Results the study describes overall, beyond this receptor: Low levels of normalized T-cell clonal expansion were also shown by some nonresponding patients. Antigen specificity was not determined for the clonally expanded peripheral T cells. At doses of 0.1 to 3.0 mg/kg, clonal expansion of both CD4+ and CD8+ T cells in blood was seen between baseline and week 6. In partial responders in the 0.1-3.0 mg/kg groups, normalized peripheral clonal expansion was found to be among the lowest, especially among CD8+ T cells. On average, CD8+ T cells showed more expanded clones than CD4+ T cells after ivuxolimab.

From cysteine to phenylalanine, the CDR3 is 16 amino acids long. The kept DNA is CDR3 alone, 48 bases in frame from the first base. CDR1 and CDR2 are read off the germline V gene as MNHEY and SVGAGI. From V the trimming removes 4 bases and from J it removes 4 bases, while the gene matches leave 11 bases of the junction unaccounted for. Concerning this clone itself: Its antigen target is currently unknown. No quality values exist for individual bases; no much larger clone is one base distant.

Genomic DNA was isolated from the sorted cells so that the TCRbeta CDR3 region could be sequenced. TCRbeta CDR3 regions were sequenced using the immunoSEQ Assay. TCRdb re-hosts the immuneACCESS table, in-frame sequences only. Its copies lack some clones; in the studies checked, an unresolved V gene accounts for under half of them, and the cause for the rest is not known. The sample yields some 70,000 clones; around nine tenths were counted once. Approximately 1.3% of the sample is in the top ten clones. The sequence was collected from an adult with an advanced solid tumor such as melanoma, head and neck, liver or kidney cancer. This sample comprised CD4+ or CD8+ T cells sorted from blood, obtained in a trial of the OX40 agonist ivuxolimab. The chain is encoded by TRBV6-5 joined to TRBJ1-2; 8 junctional bases match TRBD1. The DNA sequence reads TGTGCCAGCAGTTCCCGAGGGGCAGGGGGCTTCTATGGCTACACCTTC. Translated, this is CASSSRGAGGFYGYTF.